This T cell receptor beta chain was documented in a study of shared clonotypes between healthy human individuals (TCRdb year 2020). Regarding the complete study: The cohort comprised a couple of women and a few men aged 18 to 49 years. Between about 0.8 and 8.9 billion PBMCs per donor were obtained by leukapheresis. For each donor, CD4 naive and CD4 memory were each run on three plates, CD8 naive on two plates, and CD8 memory on one plate. To estimate repertoire size and how much clonotype sharing occurs between individuals, the study deeply sequenced the blood TCR repertoires of about five healthy adults. Libraries were prepared and TCR repertoires were sequenced by different laboratories using diverse techniques, in order to increase sequencing depth and limit assay-specific biases.

Healthy HIV-negative adults with no recently reported acute infections or vaccinations were included as donors. Every donor was a Caucasian adult residing in Nashville, Tennessee, USA. CD4+ T cells were enriched by magnetic negative selection; naive cells were then positively selected on CD45RA, and the negative fraction formed the memory subset. Blood was obtained by leukapheresis, after which PBMCs were separated by Ficoll-Histopaque density gradient centrifugation and cryopreserved in liquid nitrogen vapor phase. Purity and quantity of every magnetically sorted T cell population were checked by analytical flow cytometry. From each sorted fraction, genomic DNA was isolated and quantified by UV absorbance on a Nanodrop 2000c. Points on this clone: The specificity of this receptor is unknown. Within one base of it there is no much larger clone, and no base qualities were kept.

Using the deep immunoSEQ assay, multiplex PCR amplified TCR CDR3 regions from genomic DNA. For each cell subset, the extracted genomic DNA was distributed evenly across all wells of several immunoSEQ 96-well plates, and each plate served as one replicate. For sorted subsets, each replicate PCR was loaded with 150 to 250 ng genomic DNA, equivalent to approximately 33,000 T cell genomes. Purified libraries were quantified with a Qubit 3.0 fluorometer, sized on a Bioanalyzer 2100, and re-quantified with the KAPA Library Quantification kit. A separate single-read 150-cycle Illumina NextSeq 550 flow cell was used to sequence each immunoSEQ 96-well plate. As for the original processing: Because the immunoSEQ output held only junctional sequences and lacked quality scores, the filtering could not match the filtering applied to full-length reads. Sequences were annotated with PyIR, a Python wrapper for IgBLAST v1.9, using IMGT germline references to assign V/J genes and CDR3. Reads were removed for weak V/J assignments (E-value above 1e-6), missing CDR3, stop codons, out-of-frame junctions, or ambiguous translated residues. A V3J clonotype was defined by an identical inferred V gene, J gene, and CDR3 amino acid sequence. Percentage overlap between repertoires was calculated by dividing the number of shared unique clonotypes by the size of the smaller repertoire. Repertoire richness was assessed with RTK rarefaction, the Chao1 estimator, and Recon v2.1 estimates of unobserved clonotypes. For all TCRbeta clonotypes obtained by the gDNA method from several donors, generation probabilities were computed with OLGA. The source is immuneACCESS, and TCRdb retained only in-frame sequences with V and J called. Part of the clones is not carried over; for the studies checked, unresolved V genes explain less than half of this, and the remainder is unexplained. D and trimming were read from the DNA, whereas the V and J calls and clone size are those reported in that table. Recorded for this sample are approximately 2.3 million clones; roughly 93% of them occurred a single time. The leading ten clones occupy about 0.37% of the sample.

The paper's findings and limits, for the study overall: Sampling was restricted to blood, and TCR repertoires in tissues likely differ from the TCR repertoires found in blood. Across four donors, approximately 4.9% of naive CD4, roughly 3.8% of naive CD8, approximately 2.5% of memory CD4, and approximately 0.4% of memory CD8 clonotypes were shared. Because the study included a small number of donors, the genetic and exposure-history diversity represented was limited. Pairwise subsampling led to the expectation that sequencing depth would affect the degree of clonotype sharing among donors. Larger estimated clonotype richness was generally found for naive subsets than for memory subsets. Incomplete sequencing was indicated by rarefaction of sorted-subset datasets, despite the large sequencing depth. Compared with non-shared clonotypes, the clonotypes found in all four sorted-subset donors had higher generation probabilities.

The CDR3, cysteine through phenylalanine, is 15 amino acids long. Just CDR3 DNA is preserved here, 45 bases in frame from base 1. V loses 0 bases at its end and J loses 5 bases; junction bases beyond the gene matches: 7. CDR1 is given as SGDLS and CDR2 as YYNGEE, both from the germline V gene. The sequence derives from a young man in good health. Some clones in this sample may be carry-over from other donors' samples. The rearranged chain carries TRBV9 and TRBJ1-1; 7 nucleotides in the junction match TRBD1. The specimen sequenced was naive CD4+ T cells from PBMCs. The cell subset or site label of this sample denotes: CD45RA+ positively selected. The CDR3 reads CASSVGVGGATEAFF. The sequence in DNA is TGTGCCAGCAGCGTAGGGGTAGGGGGCGCGACTGAAGCTTTCTTT.